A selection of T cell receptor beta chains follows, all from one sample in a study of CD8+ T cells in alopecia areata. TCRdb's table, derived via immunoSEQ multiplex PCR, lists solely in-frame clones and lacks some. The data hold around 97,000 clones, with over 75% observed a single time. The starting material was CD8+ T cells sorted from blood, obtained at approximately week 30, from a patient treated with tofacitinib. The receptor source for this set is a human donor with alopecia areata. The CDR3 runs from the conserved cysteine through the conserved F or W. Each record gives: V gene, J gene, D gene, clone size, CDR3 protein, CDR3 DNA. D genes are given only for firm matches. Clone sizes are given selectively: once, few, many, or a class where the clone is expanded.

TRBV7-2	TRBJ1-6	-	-	CASSPTGQSNSPLHF	TGTGCCAGCAGCCCAACCGGCCAATCTAATTCACCCCTCCACTTT
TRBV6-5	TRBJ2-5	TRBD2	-	CASSLRLAGEETQYF	TGTGCCAGCAGTCTCCGACTAGCGGGAGAAGAGACCCAGTACTTC
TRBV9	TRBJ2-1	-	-	CASSVDYKTGAYNEQFF	TGTGCCAGCAGCGTAGATTATAAGACCGGAGCTTACAATGAGCAGTTCTTC
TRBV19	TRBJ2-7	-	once	CASSMGIAYEQYF	TGTGCCAGTAGTATGGGTATCGCCTACGAGCAGTACTTC
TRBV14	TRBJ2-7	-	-	CASSRDRPYEQYF	TGTGCCAGCAGCCGTGACAGGCCGTACGAGCAGTACTTC
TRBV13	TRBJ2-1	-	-	CASSSLSGSYNEQFF	TGTGCCAGCAGCTCGCTATCTGGCTCCTACAATGAGCAGTTCTTC
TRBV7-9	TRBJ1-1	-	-	CASSARITEAFF	TGTGCCAGCAGCGCTAGAATCACTGAAGCTTTCTTT
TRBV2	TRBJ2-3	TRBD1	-	CASSETGAGTDTQYF	TGTGCCAGCAGTGAGACAGGGGCTGGGACAGATACGCAGTATTTT
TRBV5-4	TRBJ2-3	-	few	CASHPGPPGDGTDTQYF	TGTGCCAGCCACCCTGGGCCACCAGGGGATGGCACAGATACGCAGTATTTT
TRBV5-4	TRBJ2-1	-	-	CASRTVLAEQFF	TGTGCCAGCAGGACAGTGCTCGCTGAGCAGTTCTTC
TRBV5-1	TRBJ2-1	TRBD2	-	CASRPGLAGAIKEQFF	TGCGCCAGCAGACCAGGACTAGCGGGAGCGATAAAGGAGCAGTTCTTC
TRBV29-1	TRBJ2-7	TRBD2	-	CSVDPGLAGDEQYF	TGCAGCGTAGATCCGGGACTAGCGGGAGACGAGCAGTACTTC
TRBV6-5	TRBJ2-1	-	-	CASREGLNNEQFF	TGTGCCAGCAGAGAGGGACTCAACAATGAGCAGTTCTTC
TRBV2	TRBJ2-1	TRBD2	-	CATTPSGVYNEQFF	TGTGCCACCACCCCTAGCGGGGTCTACAATGAGCAGTTCTTC
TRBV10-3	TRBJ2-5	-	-	CAISETIGPVETQYF	TGTGCCATCAGCGAGACTATCGGGCCAGTGGAGACCCAGTACTTC
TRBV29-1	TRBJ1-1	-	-	CSADDKLNTEAFF	TGCAGCGCTGACGACAAATTGAACACTGAAGCTTTCTTT
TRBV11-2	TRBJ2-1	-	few	CASSLTRSGNNEQFF	TGTGCCAGCAGCTTAACGCGGTCAGGGAACAATGAGCAGTTCTTC
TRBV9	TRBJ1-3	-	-	CASSVVGASGNTIYF	TGTGCCAGCAGCGTAGTGGGGGCCTCTGGAAACACCATATATTTT
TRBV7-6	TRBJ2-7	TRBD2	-	CASSDSGNEQYF	TGTGCCAGCAGCGATAGCGGGAACGAGCAGTACTTC
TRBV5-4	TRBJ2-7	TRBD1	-	CAGGQDSYEQYF	TGTGCCGGGGGACAGGACTCCTACGAGCAGTACTTC
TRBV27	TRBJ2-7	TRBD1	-	CASSPSGTGGFEQYF	TGTGCCAGCAGTCCCTCCGGGACAGGGGGCTTCGAGCAGTACTTC
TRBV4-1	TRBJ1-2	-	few	CASSQPGPGEGDYGYTF	TGCGCCAGCAGCCAGCCCGGTCCGGGGGAGGGAGACTATGGCTACACCTTC
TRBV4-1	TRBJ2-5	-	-	CASSCHPSWLEGTQYF	TGCGCCAGCAGCTGCCATCCCTCCTGGCTTGAGGGGACCCAGTACTTC
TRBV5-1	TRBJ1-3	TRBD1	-	CASSLGQGAGNTIYF	TGCGCCAGCAGCTTAGGACAGGGCGCTGGAAACACCATATATTTT
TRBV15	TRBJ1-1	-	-	CATSRDWNTEAFF	TGTGCCACCAGCAGAGATTGGAACACTGAAGCTTTCTTT
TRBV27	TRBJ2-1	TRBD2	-	CASQKRGGLDEQFF	TGTGCCAGCCAAAAACGGGGGGGCCTGGATGAGCAGTTCTTC
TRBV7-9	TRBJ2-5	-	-	CASSFPTSWETQYF	TGTGCCAGCAGCTTCCCGACTAGTTGGGAGACCCAGTACTTC
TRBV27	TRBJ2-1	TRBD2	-	CASSPGLAAPTEQFF	TGTGCCAGCAGTCCGGGACTAGCGGCGCCGACTGAGCAGTTCTTC
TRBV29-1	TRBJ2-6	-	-	CSVDGLSGANVLTF	TGCAGCGTAGACGGGCTCTCTGGGGCCAACGTCCTGACTTTC
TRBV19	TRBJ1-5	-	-	CASSIDGGAGFWDQPQHF	TGTGCCAGTAGTATAGACGGAGGAGCGGGGTTTTGGGATCAGCCCCAGCATTTT
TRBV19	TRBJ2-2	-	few	CASSTSTGELFF	TGTGCCAGTAGTACAAGCACCGGGGAGCTGTTTTTT
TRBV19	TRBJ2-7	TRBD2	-	CASSIGLAGEPYEQYF	TGTGCCAGTAGTATCGGGCTAGCGGGAGAACCCTACGAGCAGTACTTC
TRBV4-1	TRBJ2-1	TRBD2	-	CASSQLAGGYNEQFF	TGCGCCAGCAGCCAGCTAGCGGGAGGGTACAATGAGCAGTTCTTC
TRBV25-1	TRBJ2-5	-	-	CASSVIETQYF	TGTGCCAGCAGTGTTATTGAGACCCAGTACTTC
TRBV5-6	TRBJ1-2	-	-	CASSPTGNYGYTF	TGTGCCAGCAGCCCGACAGGAAACTATGGCTACACCTTC
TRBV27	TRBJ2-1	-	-	CASRGNEQFF	TGTGCCAGCAGGGGGAATGAGCAGTTCTTC
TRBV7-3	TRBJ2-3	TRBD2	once	CASSISGASTDTQYF	TGTGCCAGCAGCATTAGCGGGGCTAGCACAGATACGCAGTATTTT
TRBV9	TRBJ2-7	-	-	CASSVGTGDEQYF	TGTGCCAGCAGCGTAGGGACGGGGGACGAGCAGTACTTC
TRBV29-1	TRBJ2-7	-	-	CSVEGPSSYEQYF	TGCAGCGTTGAAGGACCGAGCTCCTACGAGCAGTACTTC
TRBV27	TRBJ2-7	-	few	CASSPGPEYEQYF	TGTGCCAGCAGTCCCGGCCCCGAGTACGAGCAGTACTTC